The rows below give T cell receptor beta chains drawn from one sample of a study of T cells in localized non-small cell lung cancer. The table came from immunoSEQ multiplex PCR; TCRdb's copy has only in-frame clones and leaves some out. This table holds fewer than 30,000 clones, about 90% found once. This specimen was peripheral blood, taken before any cancer treatment. These receptors were obtained from a woman aged 35-75 years with stage I lung adenocarcinoma. CDR3s include the opening cysteine and the closing phenylalanine or tryptophan. The D gene is left open where the match is weak. Clone size appears in some rows only: once, few, many, or a class for an expanded clone.

d_gene	v_gene	abundance	j_gene	CDR3aa	CDR3nt
-	TRBV4-2	-	TRBJ1-2	CASSLKEGSNYGYTF	TGTGCCAGCAGCCTAAAGGAGGGTTCCAACTATGGCTACACCTTC
TRBD1	TRBV27	-	TRBJ2-5	CASSPPGTGIETQYF	TGTGCCAGCAGTCCACCCGGGACAGGGATCGAGACCCAGTACTTC
TRBD1	TRBV5-8	-	TRBJ2-1	CASSKAGTGSSEQFF	TGTGCCAGCAGCAAGGCCGGGACAGGGTCCAGTGAGCAGTTCTTC
-	TRBV28	-	TRBJ1-2	CASSLKRTALLANYGYTF	TGTGCCAGCAGCCTTAAACGGACAGCGCTTTTAGCTAACTATGGCTACACCTTC
-	TRBV4-1	-	TRBJ1-1	CASKEGAPGLRTEAFF	TGCGCCAGCAAAGAAGGGGCACCTGGCTTAAGGACTGAAGCTTTCTTT
-	TRBV20-1	once	TRBJ1-1	CSARPQAEAFF	TGCAGTGCTAGACCCCAGGCTGAAGCTTTCTTT
-	TRBV5-1	-	TRBJ2-7	CASSLATLTYEQYF	TGCGCCAGCAGCTTGGCGACGCTTACCTACGAGCAGTACTTC
-	TRBV7-8	-	TRBJ1-1	CASSSILDVEAFF	TGTGCCAGCAGCTCGATTCTGGACGTTGAAGCTTTCTTT
-	TRBV5-1	-	TRBJ2-5	CASSLRQGGETQYF	TGCGCCAGCAGCTTACGACAGGGAGGGGAGACCCAGTACTTC
-	TRBV10-1	-	TRBJ2-7	CASSENPLASSYEQYF	TGCGCCAGCAGTGAGAATCCGCTAGCGAGCTCCTACGAGCAGTACTTC
TRBD1	TRBV2	-	TRBJ1-5	CASQGQGVHQPQHF	TGTGCCAGCCAAGGACAGGGGGTGCATCAGCCCCAGCATTTT
-	TRBV11-2	-	TRBJ1-3	CASSHVGGDSGNTIYF	TGTGCCAGCAGCCACGTGGGAGGGGATTCAGGAAACACCATATATTTT
-	TRBV12-5	-	TRBJ2-5	CASGTGNQETQYF	TGTGCTAGTGGTACAGGGAACCAAGAGACCCAGTACTTC
-	TRBV30	-	TRBJ1-2	CAWDYNYGYTF	TGTGCCTGGGATTATAACTATGGCTACACCTTC
TRBD1	TRBV18	once	TRBJ2-3	CASSPSPPGTGADTQYF	TGTGCCAGCTCACCGTCACCTCCCGGGACAGGGGCAGATACGCAGTATTTT
TRBD1	TRBV27	once	TRBJ2-3	CASRGPGQGTDTQYF	TGTGCCAGCAGGGGCCCGGGACAGGGAACAGATACGCAGTATTTT
TRBD1	TRBV2	-	TRBJ1-6	CASKRDRDNSPLHF	TGTGCCAGCAAGCGGGACAGAGATAATTCACCCCTCCACTTT
-	TRBV19	-	TRBJ2-2	CASRITGTGELFF	TGTGCCAGTAGGATAACGGGAACCGGGGAGCTGTTTTTT
-	TRBV4-1	-	TRBJ2-5	CASSQARGETQYF	TGCGCCAGCAGCCAAGCGCGCGGGGAGACCCAGTACTTC
TRBD1	TRBV7-9	-	TRBJ1-2	CASSYRGRGNGYTF	TGTGCCAGCAGCTACAGGGGGCGAGGAAATGGCTACACCTTC
TRBD1	TRBV9	-	TRBJ1-1	CASSVVGTGSTEAFF	TGTGCCAGCAGCGTAGTAGGGACAGGGTCCACTGAAGCTTTCTTT
TRBD1	TRBV11-3	-	TRBJ1-1	CASSVLTGGKTEAFF	TGTGCCAGCAGCGTACTAACAGGGGGGAAAACTGAAGCTTTCTTT
-	TRBV5-4	-	TRBJ1-2	CASSSRGAGLGYTF	TGTGCCAGCAGTTCGAGGGGGGCCGGGTTAGGCTACACCTTC
TRBD2	TRBV14	once	TRBJ2-1	CASSSGLVYNEQFF	TGTGCCAGCAGCTCGGGACTAGTCTACAATGAGCAGTTCTTC
-	TRBV19	once	TRBJ1-1	CASSIWGFEAFF	TGTGCCAGTAGTATTTGGGGGTTTGAAGCTTTCTTT
TRBD2	TRBV7-2	-	TRBJ2-4	CASSFSGGADIQYF	TGTGCCAGCAGCTTCAGCGGGGGGGCCGACATTCAGTACTTC
-	TRBV5-1	once	TRBJ2-2	CASSLDGPNTGELFF	TGCGCCAGCAGCCTGGACGGCCCGAACACCGGGGAGCTGTTTTTT
-	TRBV18	-	TRBJ2-3	CASSPSDGTDTQYF	TGTGCCAGCTCACCTTCGGACGGTACAGATACGCAGTATTTT
-	TRBV2	-	TRBJ1-1	CASSVRQAAFF	TGTGCCAGCAGTGTTCGACAGGCAGCTTTCTTT
-	TRBV7-2	-	TRBJ2-1	CASSLSGGSYNEQFF	TGTGCCAGCAGCTTATCGGGTGGTAGCTACAATGAGCAGTTCTTC
TRBD1	TRBV28	-	TRBJ1-4	CASTRDSRNEKLFF	TGTGCCAGTACACGGGACAGTCGTAATGAAAAACTGTTTTTT
-	TRBV5-4	-	TRBJ2-1	CASKRRGESNNEQFF	TGTGCCAGCAAAAGGCGCGGGGAGTCGAACAATGAGCAGTTCTTC
TRBD1	TRBV18	-	TRBJ1-5	CASSQRQGREDQPQHF	TGTGCCAGCTCACAACGACAGGGAAGAGAGGATCAGCCCCAGCATTTT
-	TRBV5-1	-	TRBJ2-3	CASSSGSTDTQYF	TGCGCCAGCAGCTCTGGGAGCACAGATACGCAGTATTTT
TRBD2	TRBV6-6	-	TRBJ2-4	CASRGEGSIQYF	TGTGCCAGCAGAGGGGAGGGGAGCATTCAGTACTTC
-	TRBV19	-	TRBJ1-5	CASSIGTAIYSNQPQHF	TGTGCCAGTAGTATAGGGACAGCGATTTATAGCAATCAGCCCCAGCATTTT
-	TRBV7-2	-	TRBJ2-6	CASSQLGTGANVLTF	TGTGCCAGCAGCCAGCTCGGGACTGGGGCCAACGTCCTGACTTTC
-	TRBV28	-	TRBJ1-2	CASSLLVSLGERGYGYTF	TGTGCCAGCAGTTTATTAGTGTCATTAGGGGAGCGGGGCTATGGCTACACCTTC
-	TRBV5-1	-	TRBJ1-2	CASSLDSAGGGYTF	TGCGCCAGCAGCCTAGACTCGGCGGGGGGCGGCTACACCTTC
-	TRBV28	-	TRBJ1-5	CASSLRLNSNQPQHF	TGTGCCAGCAGTTTAAGGCTGAATAGCAATCAGCCCCAGCATTTT